Shown below are 28 T cell receptor beta chains from a single sample sequenced in a study of cytomegalovirus exposure and HLA in healthy donors. Primers included in the PCR were 60 Vbeta and 13 Jbeta primers. This table comes from immunoSEQ multiplex PCR, and its TCRdb copy is limited to in-frame clones, with some not included. The table lists more than 90,000 clones. Specimen: PBMCs. These receptors were obtained from a man younger than 45 in good health and CMV-seronegative.

Of note for this clone: Other DNA sequences of this sample code for an identical CDR3. This sequence joins TRBV28 and TRBJ2-7; 9 bases are a match to TRBD1. V lost 5 bases and J lost 5; bases outside the gene matches: 7. The CDR3 is 14 amino acids. Germline V gene sequence: CDR1 MDHEN, CDR2 SYDVKM. The CDR3, as DNA: TGTGCCAGCAGTCCCGGGACAGGGCGGCACGAGCAGTACTTC. Translation: CASSPGTGRHEQYF.

Of note for this clone: The junction shows a germline mismatch at one end, possibly a read error. The rearrangement links TRBV15 to TRBJ2-1; 11 bases agree with TRBD1. CDR1 LNHNV and CDR2 YYDKDF come from the germline V gene (reference sequence). The CDR3 length is 17 residues. CDR3 nucleotides: TGTGCCACCGGCAGTCTTTGGACAGGGGGCAAGGGCAATGAGCAGTTCTTC. Residues: CATGSLWTGGKGNEQFF.

Turning to this clone: Other DNA sequences in the sample encode the same CDR3. The chain has TRBV27 and TRBJ2-7; no reliable D call. CDR3 length: 12 amino acids. Germline V gene data show CDR1 as MNHEY and CDR2 as SMNVEV (reference sequence). Deletions cut 2 bases from V and 1 base from J, with 3 bases between. The CDR3 reads CASSLPSYEQYF. CDR3 sequence (DNA): TGTGCCAGCAGTTTACCTTCCTACGAGCAGTACTTC.

The V call is TRBV7-2, the J call TRBJ1-5, with no clear D. The V end lost 5 bases, the J end lost 0 bases, and 17 bases lay between the germline ends. Germline CDR1 reads SGHTA; CDR2 reads FQGNSA. This CDR3 is built from 17 residues. This CDR3 reads CASSPVANLYSNQPQHF. CDR3 bases: TGTGCCAGCAGCCCAGTGGCCAATCTTTATAGCAATCAGCCCCAGCATTTT.

The chain has TRBV4-2 and TRBJ2-5; the match to TRBD2 covers 12 bases. Unmatched junction bases numbered 11, after V lost 5 bases and J lost 4 bases. Germline V gene data show CDR1 as LGHNA and CDR2 as YNFKEQ. This CDR3 has 17 amino acids. The CDR3: CASSTSPSGGARETQYF. In nucleotides, the CDR3 is TGTGCCAGCAGCACAAGCCCTAGCGGGGGGGCACGAGAGACCCAGTACTTC.

J is TRBJ2-3 and V is TRBV29-1, with D perhaps matching TRBD2 (6 bases). Trimming removed 5 bases at V and 1 base at J, with 19 bases between. Germline V gene lookup returns CDR1 SQVTM and CDR2 ANQGSEA. The CDR3 runs to 16 residues. Here the CDR3 DNA reads TGCAGCGTTCTGGAGTATGGAGGGGTTGGCACAGATACGCAGTATTTT. Encoded protein: CSVLEYGGVGTDTQYF.

V is TRBV5-1 and J is TRBJ1-5; TRBD1 aligns across 8 bases. Germline V gives CDR1 SGHRS, CDR2 YFSETQ. CDR3 length equals 16 residues. V lost 4 bases to trimming and J lost 1 base; unmatched junction nucleotides: 7. The CDR3 DNA sequence: TGCGCCAGCAGCCCACAAGGACAGGGAAGCAATCAGCCCCAGCATTTT. Translation: CASSPQGQGSNQPQHF.

This chain uses TRBV5-1 with TRBJ2-7, with TRBD1 as a possible D gene (5 bases). In germline, CDR1 is SGHRS, CDR2 YFSETQ. CDR3 length equals 15 residues. Trimming cost V 8 bases and J 2 bases, with 20 bases left between them. CDR3 amino acids: CASIDSTGATYEQYF. The CDR3 region has the DNA TGCGCCAGTATCGACTCTACAGGTGCTACCTACGAGCAGTACTTC.

For the CDR3, the DNA is TGTGCCAGCAGCAAAGGGTTAGCGGGGGAGGACATTCAGTACTTC. Translating gives CASSKGLAGEDIQYF. The chain combines TRBV11-2 with TRBJ2-4, with TRBD2 identical over 9 bases. CDR1 and CDR2 (germline): SGHAT, FQNNGV. V shed 5 bases, J shed 8 bases, and the junction held 10 bases outside the gene matches. The CDR3 spans 15 residues.

The rearrangement joins TRBV29-1 to TRBJ1-1; 7 nucleotides align to TRBD1. Germline CDR1 and CDR2: SQVTM and ANQGSEA. CDR3 length: 13 amino acids. V was clipped by 6 bases and J by 5 bases; unmatched bases: 9. CDR3 DNA: TGCAGCGTCGGGAGAGGGGGCCAAACTGAAGCTTTCTTT. Its translation: CSVGRGGQTEAFF.

This chain uses TRBV21-1 with TRBJ2-7; TRBD1 is taken as the D call from the table, unchecked against the DNA. TRBV21-1 has pseudogene status. CDR3 length: 14 amino acids. In nucleotides, the CDR3 is TGTGCCAGCAGCAAATCCTCGGACACCTACGAGCAGTACTTC. Its protein is CASSKSSDTYEQYF.

The CDR3 loop is CASSPLQGHPPGAQYF. The CDR3 nucleotides read TGCGCCAGCAGCCCGCTACAAGGTCATCCACCCGGGGCCCAGTACTTC. V usage is TRBV4-3 and J usage is TRBJ2-5; perhaps TRBD2 as D (5 bases). This CDR3 has 16 residues. V shed 4 bases and J shed 9 bases, with 24 bases lying between them. The germline gives CDR1 LGHNA, CDR2 YSLEER.

The V call is TRBV20-1, the J call TRBJ2-5; the D is unclear. V lost 2 bases to trimming and J lost 2 bases, with 3 bases between them. The length of the CDR3 is 11 residues. From germline, CDR1 is DFQATT and CDR2 SNEGSKA (reference sequence). CDR3 amino acids: CSARTQETQYF. CDR3 coding DNA: TGCAGTGCTAGAACTCAAGAGACCCAGTACTTC.

This chain connects TRBV5-1 to TRBJ1-2; a weak D match, TRBD1 (6 bases). V lost 4 bases and J lost 6, with 19 bases in between. CDR3 length: 15 residues. The V gene's germline CDR1 is SGHRS and CDR2 YFSETQ. The CDR3 nucleotides read TGCGCCAGCAGCGATGGGGGGGGCAGGAGGAATGGCTACACCTTC. Translated: CASSDGGGRRNGYTF.

The chain couples TRBV19 to TRBJ1-1; a possible D gene is TRBD1 (6 bases). Trimming left V 0 bases short and J 1 base short, with 15 bases between. The CDR3 length is 17 residues. Per the germline V gene, CDR1 is LNHDA and CDR2 is SQIVND (reference sequence). CDR3 in DNA: TGTGCCAGTAGTATAGATAAACCAGGGGTCACGAACACTGAAGCTTTCTTT. This gives the protein CASSIDKPGVTNTEAFF.

This chain links TRBV10-3 with TRBJ2-3; a possible D gene is TRBD1 (6 bases). CDR1 and CDR2 from the germline V gene are ENHRY and SYGVKD. The CDR3 has 12 residues. Trimming took 8 bases from V and 5 from J, leaving 11 bases between them. The CDR3 bases are TGTGCCATCCGGGACAATGGAGATACGCAGTATTTT. This translates into CAIRDNGDTQYF.

The chain uses TRBV5-1 and TRBJ2-3; 8 nucleotides line up with TRBD2. Looked up from germline, CDR1 is SGHRS and CDR2 is YFSETQ. The V and J ends lost 4 bases and 0 bases, in that order; junction bases with no gene match: 19. This CDR3 has 20 residues. The CDR3 DNA is TGCGCCAGCAGCAACCTGGGACTAGAAAAGATGTTAACTAGCACAGATACGCAGTATTTT. Its protein product is CASSNLGLEKMLTSTDTQYF. Full variable domain (missing parts from reference TRBV5-1 and TRBJ2-3): KAGVTQTPRYLIKTRGQQVTLSCSPISGHRSVSWYQQTPGQGLQFLFEYFSETQRNKGNFPGRFSGRQFSNSRSEMNVSTLELGDSALYLCASSNLGLEKMLTSTDTQYFGPGTRLTVL.

Here the CDR3 DNA reads TGCGCCAGCGGACGACAGGAAACCGGGGAGCTGTTTTTT. This encodes CASGRQETGELFF. The chain is built from TRBV10-2 and TRBJ2-2, with a possible D match to TRBD1 (6 bases). The length of the CDR3 is 13 residues. Germline V CDR1 and CDR2: WSHSY, SAAADI. V was trimmed by 8 bases and J by 5 bases, leaving 12 bases between them.

The chain recombines TRBV13 with TRBJ2-5, with D possibly being TRBD2 (5 bases). V was pared by 7 bases and J by 4 bases, with 7 bases between. Germline V CDR1 and CDR2: PRHDT, FYEKMQ (reference sequence). The CDR3 is 11 residues long. The CDR3 nucleotides read TGTGCCAGCACAGAGGGAGAGACCCAGTACTTC. This codes for CASTEGETQYF.

The chain uses TRBV5-3 and TRBJ1-5, with a tentative D call TRBD1 (6 bases). TRBV5-3 has ORF status, its function being uncertain. Trimming stripped 4 bases from V and 6 bases from J, with 20 bases between. This CDR3 comprises 16 residues. The chain's CDR3 is CARSTHRQVPGQPQHF. The CDR3, as DNA: TGTGCCAGAAGCACTCACCGACAGGTGCCCGGTCAGCCCCAGCATTTT.

V gene TRBV6-5 combines with J gene TRBJ2-7, with 11 bases identical to TRBD2. With V trimmed by 5 bases and J by 0 bases, 3 bases remained unmatched. Germline CDR1 MNHEY, CDR2 SVGAGI. This CDR3 has 15 residues. The CDR3 is CASSPGTSGSYEQYF. The CDR3 DNA is TGTGCCAGCAGTCCGGGGACTAGCGGCTCCTACGAGCAGTACTTC.

The chain recombines TRBV5-5 with TRBJ2-7, with D possibly matching TRBD2 (5 bases). V was trimmed by 4 bases and J by 5 bases, leaving 16 bases between them. Per the germline V gene, CDR1 is SGHKS and CDR2 is YYEKEE (reference sequence). There are 14 residues in the CDR3. CDR3 loop: CASSPPRTAHEQYF. CDR3 sequence (DNA): TGTGCCAGCAGCCCCCCTAGGACTGCCCACGAGCAGTACTTC.

The chain joins TRBV7-3 to TRBJ2-1; 7 nucleotides align to TRBD1. The germline V gene encodes CDR1 SGHTA and CDR2 FQGTGA. This CDR3 spans 13 amino acids. Trimming took 3 bases from V and 7 from J; bases not matched to a gene: 3. The CDR3, as DNA: TGTGCCAGCAGCTTGGGACAGTTGAATGAGCAGTTCTTC. Translating it yields CASSLGQLNEQFF. Full variable domain (rest looked up from reference TRBV7-3 and TRBJ2-1): GAGVSQTPSNKVTEKGKYVELRCDPISGHTALYWYRQSLGQGPEFLIYFQGTGAADDSGLPNDRFFAVRPEGSVSTLKIQRTERGDSAVYLCASSLGQLNEQFFGPGTRLTVL.

The chain carries TRBV6-4 and TRBJ2-2; 9 bases match TRBD1. The length of the CDR3 is 14 residues. V was clipped by 7 bases and J by 5 bases; unmatched bases: 5. Per germline, CDR1 MRHNA and CDR2 SNTAGT. The CDR3 reads CASTGQGTTGELFF. The CDR3 nucleotides read TGTGCCAGCACAGGACAGGGGACTACCGGGGAGCTGTTTTTT.

The V and J genes are TRBV7-9 and TRBJ2-5; TRBD2 matches at 9 bases. In germline, CDR1 is SEHNR, CDR2 FQNEAQ (reference sequence). The V gene end was trimmed by 4 bases and the J gene end by 2 bases; junction bases not matched to a gene: 8. The CDR3 is made up of 16 amino acids. The CDR3 sequence is CASSSPLAGLQETQYF. The CDR3 DNA reads as TGTGCCAGCAGCTCACCCCTAGCGGGGTTACAAGAGACCCAGTACTTC.

This chain links TRBV5-6 with TRBJ2-2; TRBD2 might be the D (5 bases). The CDR3 extends over 16 amino acids. Germline V CDR1 and CDR2: SGHDT, YYEEEE. Trimming cost V 1 base and J 0 bases, with 10 bases left between them. CDR3 bases: TGTGCCAGCAGCTTGTATGGGAGCCCGAACACCGGGGAGCTGTTTTTT. Translation: CASSLYGSPNTGELFF.

The genes are TRBV15 and TRBJ2-7; D unresolved. This CDR3 spans 13 amino acids. Per the germline V gene, CDR1 is LNHNV and CDR2 is YYDKDF (reference sequence). The V end was cut by 0 bases, the J end by 2 bases, with 5 bases between. CDR3 sequence reads: CATSRDPTYEQYF. CDR3 nucleotides: TGTGCCACCAGCAGAGATCCAACCTACGAGCAGTACTTC.

The V gene is TRBV5-1, the J gene TRBJ1-2; TRBD1 agrees at 7 bases. The germline gives CDR1 SGHRS, CDR2 YFSETQ. V dropped 4 bases and J dropped 5; count of bases not matched to a gene: 11. The length of the CDR3 is 15 residues. The chain's CDR3 is CASSLLRQGGYGYTF. The DNA for the CDR3 is TGCGCCAGCAGCCTATTAAGACAGGGAGGTTATGGCTACACCTTC.